These 5 T cell receptor beta chains share one sample of origin, sequenced in a study of blood T cell repertoires in COVID-19. Data came from immunoSEQ multiplex PCR; TCRdb stores just in-frame clones and leaves some out. The sample shows about 210,000 clones, about nine tenths of them seen only once. The sample taken for sequencing was peripheral blood. The receptors stem from a woman aged 40 to 50 with acute or convalescent COVID-19.

The chain combines TRBV3-1 (or the pseudogene TRBV3-2) with TRBJ1-2; TRBD1 agrees at 9 bases. Germline V gene sequence: CDR1 LGHDT, CDR2 YNNKEL (reference sequence). There are 16 residues in the CDR3. J gave up 6 bases and V 1 base, and 9 bases lay outside the gene matches. This chain's CDR3 is CASSQGPMGTGNGYTF. The CDR3, as DNA: TGTGCCAGCAGCCAAGGGCCAATGGGGACAGGGAATGGCTACACCTTC.

This rearrangement joins TRBV29-1 to TRBJ1-2; D is uncertain. V was clipped by 7 bases and J by 0 bases, with 9 bases between them. The germline V gene encodes CDR1 SQVTM and CDR2 ANQGSEA. This CDR3 has 12 amino acids. The CDR3 DNA reads as TGCAGCGGGGGATCTCCTAACTATGGCTACACCTTC. Amino acid sequence: CSGGSPNYGYTF.

The chain links TRBV5-4 to TRBJ2-3, with D perhaps TRBD2 (6 bases). Trimming pared 3 bases from V and 5 bases from J, leaving 13 bases between. Germline V gene lookup returns CDR1 SGHNT and CDR2 YYREEE (reference sequence). The CDR3 covers 14 residues. CDR3 nucleotides: TGTGCCAGCAGCTCGAACGGGGGTGGAGATACGCAGTATTTT. It translates to CASSSNGGGDTQYF.

The chain has TRBV3-1 (or the pseudogene TRBV3-2) and TRBJ1-4; D is undetermined. CDR1 is LGHDT and CDR2 is YNNKEL in the germline V gene (reference sequence). V shed 5 bases and J shed 0 bases, with 10 bases lying between them. The CDR3 sequence is 15 residues long. The CDR3 sequence is CASSSYPSTNEKLFF. CDR3 in DNA: TGTGCCAGCAGCTCCTACCCCTCAACTAATGAAAAACTGTTTTTT.

This clone has only one observation. CDR3 DNA: TGCGCCAGCAGCTCGTACCCGGGTTCTAGCACAGATACGCAGTATTTT. As protein: CASSSYPGSSTDTQYF. V and J are TRBV5-1 and TRBJ2-3; D remains ambiguous. The CDR3 contains 16 residues. V gave up 3 bases and J gave up 0 bases, with 14 bases separating them. Germline-derived CDR1 and CDR2 are SGHRS and YFSETQ.